The 23 T cell receptor beta chains presented below share a single source sample, sequenced in a study of T cells in women clearing cervical HPV infection. Using immunoSEQ multiplex PCR, the repertoire was profiled, and TCRdb retains in-frame clones only, with some absent. This listing includes about 36,000 clones. Sequenced input: blood buffy coat. These receptors were collected from a woman aged 18 to 75 with a cervical HPV16 infection that either progressed to CIN3+ or cleared (not recorded which).

Points on this clone: The read terminates 3 residues ahead of where the CDR3 ends, so the germline J gene completes it. The rearrangement joins TRBV5-1 to TRBJ2-2; a possible D gene is TRBD2 (6 bases). This CDR3 spans 14 amino acids. Germline values: CDR1 SGHRS, CDR2 YFSETQ. V was clipped by 4 bases and J by 4 bases, with 11 bases between them. This CDR3 reads CASSTEGPTGELFF. The CDR3 DNA, read in part, is TGCGCCAGCAGCACGGAGGGTCCCACCGGGGAG.

A note on this clone: The read comes to an end 3 residues before the CDR3 does, leaving the germline J gene to fill in the end. This chain joins TRBV5-1 and TRBJ2-5; tentative D call: TRBD1 (7 bases). Trimming removed 2 bases from V and 5 bases from J, with 16 bases in between. Germline CDR1 is SGHRS and CDR2 is YFSETQ. The CDR3 is 15 amino acids. The covered CDR3 bases are TGCGCCAGCAGCTTAGGGGAGACAGGGAGGGAGACC. It is translated as CASSLGETGRET. The whole CDR3 protein reads CASSLGETGRETQYF.

Worth noting for this clone: The read stops 3 residues short of the end of the CDR3; the missing end is completed from the germline J gene. The rearrangement uses TRBV7-2 and TRBJ1-4; no firm D call. The germline gives CDR1 SGHTA, CDR2 FQGNSA. CDR3 length: 13 amino acids. Trimming shortened V by 0 bases and J by 5 bases, and 4 bases separated the two germline ends. CDR3 sequence reads: CASSLARNEKLFF. The CDR3 DNA, read in part, is TGTGCCAGCAGCTTAGCGCGGAATGAAAAA.

On this clone: The read ends 3 residues shy of where the CDR3 ends; the end is completed using the germline J gene. The chain has TRBV11-2 and TRBJ1-2; possible D gene TRBD1, 6 bases. The germline CDR1 and CDR2 sequences are SGHAT and FQNNGV. Trimming shortened V by 4 bases and J by 1 base, and 10 bases separated the two germline ends. There are 14 residues in the CDR3. CDR3 DNA, as far as it was read: TGTGCCAGCAGCTCAACAGGGTTTAACTATGGC. Translation: CASSSTGFNYG. The CDR3 in full is CASSSTGFNYGYTF.

To note about this clone: The read halts 3 residues ahead of the CDR3 end, with the missing end drawn from the germline J gene. This chain connects TRBV20-1 to TRBJ2-4; no clear D gene. Trimming took 6 bases from V and 0 from J, leaving 15 bases between them. The germline CDR1 and CDR2 sequences are DFQATT and SNEGSKA (reference sequence). This CDR3 comprises 15 residues. Incomplete CDR3 DNA: TGCAGTGCGACCGGGTGGCCACTAGCCAAAAACATT. Protein product: CSATGWPLAKNI. The entire CDR3 sequence reads CSATGWPLAKNIQYF.

Turning to this clone: Read data end 3 residues before the CDR3 end; the end is taken from the germline J gene. This chain connects TRBV12-3 or TRBV12-4 to TRBJ2-2; 9 bases agree with TRBD2. The CDR3 sequence is 17 residues long. With 7 bases clipped from V and 5 bases from J, the junction kept 14 bases outside the gene matches. CDR3 DNA, as far as it was read: TGTGCCAGCACATCTGGTGCGGGACTAGCTTGGACCGGGGAG. Its protein is CASTSGAGLAWTGE. The whole CDR3 reads CASTSGAGLAWTGELFF.

Turning to this clone: The CDR3 end lies 3 residues beyond the end of the read and is filled in from the germline J gene. The chain combines TRBV5-4 with TRBJ2-3; D may be TRBD1 (5 bases). The CDR3 has 15 amino acids. Germline lookup yields CDR1 SGHNT and CDR2 YYREEE (reference sequence). Trimming stripped 2 bases from V and 3 bases from J, with 13 bases between. The sequenced part of the CDR3 DNA is TGTGCCAGCAGCTTCCCCCGCCAGGGAACAGATACG. Translated: CASSFPRQGTDT. The CDR3 in its entirety is CASSFPRQGTDTQYF.

Worth noting for this clone: The read terminates 3 residues before the CDR3 end, so the remaining end is supplied by the germline J gene. The chain has TRBV20-1 and TRBJ2-7, with TRBD1 as a possible D gene (5 bases). From germline, CDR1 is DFQATT and CDR2 SNEGSKA (reference sequence). Trimming removed 5 bases from V and 3 bases from J, with 14 bases in between. The CDR3 has 13 amino acids. The CDR3 loop is CSAYPDNFYEQYF. The sequenced CDR3 bases are TGCAGTGCTTACCCGGACAACTTCTACGAG.

To note about this clone: The CDR3 end falls 3 residues outside the read, so it is completed with the germline J gene. The J gene is TRBJ2-1, the V gene TRBV12-5; 7 nucleotides align to TRBD1. V dropped 0 bases and J dropped 6; count of bases not matched to a gene: 8. The CDR3 has 16 amino acids. The germline V gene has CDR1 LGHNT and CDR2 FRNRAP. The part of the CDR3 DNA that was read is TGTGCTAGTGGTTTGGTACTTGGGCAGGGGGTCAATGAG. Translating gives CASGLVLGQGVNE. The whole CDR3 sequence is CASGLVLGQGVNEQFF.

Concerning this clone: The read terminates 3 residues before the CDR3 end, so the remaining end is supplied by the germline J gene. The V call is TRBV6-1, the J call TRBJ1-1; TRBD1 might be the D (5 bases). The length of the CDR3 is 12 residues. CDR1 is MNHNS, CDR2 SASEGT, per germline. V lost 2 bases to trimming and J lost 7 bases, with 8 bases between them. The chain's CDR3 is CASSEQGFEAFF. CDR3 bases read: TGTGCCAGCAGTGAACAGGGTTTTGAA.

On this clone itself: The missing CDR3 end, 3 residues past where the read stops, is filled in from the germline J gene. The rearrangement links TRBV6-4 to TRBJ2-3, with 13 positions matching TRBD2. The CDR3 length is 14 residues. The junction had 5 bases not matched to a gene; V was cut back by 8 bases and J by 6 bases. The V gene's germline CDR1 is MRHNA and CDR2 SNTAGT. The sequenced part of the CDR3 DNA is TGTGCCAGCGGGACTAGCGGGGCACGGGATACG. Translating it yields CASGTSGARDT. The whole CDR3 is CASGTSGARDTQYF.

As to this clone: The sequenced fragment ends 3 residues before the CDR3 boundary, so the rest is inferred from the germline J gene. The V call is TRBV5-1, the J call TRBJ2-5; TRBD2 agrees at 10 bases. Germline V gene lookup returns CDR1 SGHRS and CDR2 YFSETQ. Losses at the gene ends were 4 bases for V and 4 bases for J; bases not matched to a gene: 7. CDR3 length: 15 residues. The DNA read from the CDR3 is TGCGCCAGCAGCCTTGGACTAGCGGAGATAGAGACC. Translated, it gives CASSLGLAEIET. The entire CDR3 protein is CASSLGLAEIETQYF.

A word on this clone: With the read ending 3 residues before the CDR3 end, the germline J gene is used to fill in that end. The chain joins TRBV9 to TRBJ2-7, with a tentative D call TRBD1 (6 bases). The CDR3 runs 15 residues. V lost 4 bases, J lost 2 bases, and 16 bases lay in between. The germline gives CDR1 SGDLS, CDR2 YYNGEE. The CDR3 DNA, read in part, is TGTGCCAGCAGCACCAGACAGGTCGATACCTACGAG. The encoded protein is CASSTRQVDTYE. The full CDR3 protein reads CASSTRQVDTYEQYF.

About this clone itself: Read data end 3 residues before the CDR3 end; the end is taken from the germline J gene. V gene TRBV20-1 combines with J gene TRBJ1-2, with a tentative D call TRBD1 (6 bases). Trimming took off 5 bases at V and 0 bases at J, with 10 bases between the two ends. Germline loops: CDR1 DFQATT, CDR2 SNEGSKA (reference sequence). The length of the CDR3 is 13 residues. CDR3 bases read: TGCAGTGCTCACAGGGAAGCTAACTATGGC. Translating it yields CSAHREANYG. The CDR3 in full is CSAHREANYGYTF.

Comments on this clone: The CDR3 end is not reached by the read, which stops 3 residues before it; the germline J gene fills it in. The V gene is TRBV7-9, the J gene TRBJ2-1; weak D call: TRBD1 (5 bases). Germline assignment: CDR1 SEHNR and CDR2 FQNEAQ (reference sequence). The V gene lost 5 bases and the J gene lost 0 bases, with 11 bases spanning the gap. The CDR3 extends over 15 amino acids. The covered CDR3 bases are TGTGCCAGCAGCACCTCGGACACCTCCTACAATGAG. This sequence encodes CASSTSDTSYNE. The whole CDR3 sequence reads CASSTSDTSYNEQFF.

About this clone itself: The read ends 3 residues before the CDR3 terminus; that terminus is restored from the germline J gene. This chain connects TRBV7-3 to TRBJ1-1, with 7 bases that match TRBD1. The V and J ends lost 2 bases and 4 bases, in that order; junction bases with no gene match: 7. This CDR3 has 15 residues. The germline V gene has CDR1 SGHTA and CDR2 FQGTGA. CDR3 loop: CASSLGQVGVTEAFF. CDR3 DNA (partial): TGTGCCAGCAGCTTAGGACAGGTGGGGGTCACTGAA.

Details on this clone: The DNA ends 3 residues before the CDR3 does, and the rest of the CDR3 is filled in from the germline J gene. The chain employs TRBV7-2 and TRBJ2-5, with D uncertain. The CDR3 is 13 amino acids. V dropped 2 bases and J dropped 5 bases, with 9 bases sitting between them. In germline, CDR1 is SGHTA, CDR2 FQGNSA. Incomplete CDR3 DNA: TGTGCCAGCAGCTTATTACTTTCGGAGACC. Translation gives CASSLLLSET. The whole CDR3 sequence is CASSLLLSETQYF.

Comments on this clone: The DNA ends 3 residues before the CDR3 does, and the rest of the CDR3 is filled in from the germline J gene. The chain couples TRBV18 to TRBJ1-2, with TRBD1 matching over 7 bases. CDR3 length equals 13 residues. Germline CDR1 and CDR2: KGHSH and LQKENI. CDR3 bases read: TGTGCCAGCTCACCACAGGGGGCCGGGGAC. The encoded protein is CASSPQGAGD. From start to end, the CDR3 is CASSPQGAGDYTF. The full variable domain, completed using reference TRBV18 and TRBJ1-2, is NAGVMQNPRHLVRRRGQEARLRCSPMKGHSHVYWYRQLPEEGLKFMVYLQKENIIDESGMPKERFSAEFPKEGPSILRIQQVVRGDSAAYFCASSPQGAGDYTFGSGTRLTVV.

A remark on this clone: The read terminates 3 residues before the CDR3 end, so the remaining end is supplied by the germline J gene. The J gene is TRBJ2-3, the V gene TRBV7-2, with 10 positions matching TRBD2. CDR1 and CDR2 (germline): SGHTA, FQGNSA. The V gene end was trimmed by 4 bases and the J gene end by 4 bases; junction bases not matched to a gene: 5. The CDR3 has 15 amino acids. The DNA read from the CDR3 is TGTGCCAGCAGCTCTGGGACTAGCGTCCCAGATACG. It specifies CASSSGTSVPDT. The entire CDR3 protein reads CASSSGTSVPDTQYF.

On this clone itself: Coverage ceases 3 residues before the CDR3 finishes, and the germline J gene fills in the end. The rearrangement joins TRBV4-2 to TRBJ1-5; no clear D gene. Trimming took off 0 bases at V and 4 bases at J, with 10 bases between the two ends. CDR3 length: 15 amino acids. CDR1 and CDR2 (germline): LGHNA, YNFKEQ. CDR3 DNA (partial): TGTGCCAGCAGCCAAGAGAAAGCAGGAAATCAGCCC. Its protein is CASSQEKAGNQP. The whole CDR3 sequence reads CASSQEKAGNQPQHF.

Points on this clone: Germline is not matched at one junction end, which may reflect a read error. The CDR3 end is not reached by the read, which stops 3 residues before it; the germline J gene fills it in. This chain uses TRBV4-2 with TRBJ1-5; possible D gene TRBD1, 5 bases. Germline lookup yields CDR1 LGHNA and CDR2 YNFKEQ. There are 13 residues in the CDR3. CDR3 sequence: CASSQDRNQPQHF. The sequenced CDR3 bases are TGCGCCAGCAGCCAAGACAGAAATCAGCCC.

Comments on this clone: The read comes to an end 3 residues before the CDR3 does, leaving the germline J gene to fill in the end. This rearrangement joins TRBV4-1 to TRBJ2-2; D ambiguous. V dropped 0 bases and J dropped 2 bases, with 10 bases sitting between them. The V gene's germline CDR1 is MGHRA and CDR2 YSYEKL. This CDR3 is 16 amino acids long. The CDR3 bases that were read are TGCGCCAGCAGCCAAGAAGGGCAGACCAACACCGGGGAG. It encodes CASSQEGQTNTGE. Given in full, the CDR3 is CASSQEGQTNTGELFF.

On this clone itself: Read sequence stops 3 residues before the CDR3 end, and the germline J gene provides the missing end. This rearrangement joins TRBV6-2 or TRBV6-3 to TRBJ1-2; possibly TRBD1 for D (6 bases). The CDR3 has 12 amino acids. Per the germline V gene, CDR1 is MNHEY and CDR2 is SVGEGT. Partial CDR3 DNA: TGTGCCAGCAGCAGACAGGATTCTAGC. Residues: CASSRQDSS. The entire CDR3 sequence reads CASSRQDSSYTF.